This T cell receptor (beta chain) was recovered during a study of cytotoxic CD8 clonotypes in ibrutinib-treated CLL. V lost 4 bases and J lost 7, with 11 bases in between. Germline values: CDR1 MNHNS, CDR2 SASEGT. The CDR3 contains 13 residues. Data came from immunoSEQ multiplex PCR; TCRdb stores just in-frame clones and leaves some out. Altogether 200,000 to 250,000 clones are present, roughly three quarters being singletons, with the ten largest covering approximately 10%. Concerning this clone itself: Its antigen remains unidentified.

Overall study findings and caveats: Sampling times (in sustained-remission versus progressing patients) were not the same.

The sequencing here drew on PBMCs, taken after 12 months of ibrutinib treatment. The receptor comes from a human donor with chronic lymphocytic leukemia. The gene calls are TRBV6-1 and TRBJ2-1; D is unresolved. This CDR3 is CASSVSVSNEQFF. The CDR3 DNA sequence: TGTGCCAGCAGTGTGAGCGTGAGTAATGAGCAGTTCTTC.